This is a list of T cell receptor beta chains from one sample in a study of blood T cell repertoires in COVID-19. Profiled with immunoSEQ multiplex PCR; TCRdb holds only in-frame clones, not every one. Among under 95,000 clones listed, approximately 83% were seen once. Material: peripheral blood. The receptors were gathered from a woman aged 70-85 years with acute or convalescent COVID-19. The CDR3 runs from the conserved cysteine through the conserved F or W. The D gene is left open where the match is weak. Rows give clone size only sometimes, using once, few, many, or a class for an expanded clone.

cdr3_length: 13; v_call: TRBV27; j_call: TRBJ2-7; clone_size: once; d_call: TRBD1; cdr3_nt: TGTGCCAGCACGAGGACAGGGGCTTACGAGCAGTACTTC; cdr3_aa: CASTRTGAYEQYF
cdr3_length: 14; v_call: TRBV3-1/TRBV3-2; j_call: TRBJ2-5; clone_size: NA; d_call: TRBD1; cdr3_nt: TGTGCCAGCAGGTCTACAGGGGGACGAGAGACCCAGTACTTC; cdr3_aa: CASRSTGGRETQYF
cdr3_length: 13; v_call: TRBV18; j_call: TRBJ1-1; clone_size: NA; d_call: NA; cdr3_nt: TGTGCCAGCGCTTCCAGTAAGAACACTGAAGCTTTCTTT; cdr3_aa: CASASSKNTEAFF
cdr3_length: 12; v_call: TRBV7-8; j_call: TRBJ1-2; clone_size: NA; d_call: NA; cdr3_nt: TGTGCCAGCAGCCCCAGAACAGATGGCTACACCTTC; cdr3_aa: CASSPRTDGYTF
cdr3_length: 16; v_call: TRBV5-6; j_call: TRBJ1-3; clone_size: NA; d_call: TRBD1; cdr3_nt: TGTGCCAGCAGCCTTTGGACAGGGATCTCTGGAAACACCATATATTTT; cdr3_aa: CASSLWTGISGNTIYF
cdr3_length: 15; v_call: TRBV18; j_call: TRBJ1-1; clone_size: NA; d_call: TRBD1; cdr3_nt: TGTGCCAGCTCAACTGGACAGGGGGCGAACACTGAAGCTTTCTTT; cdr3_aa: CASSTGQGANTEAFF
cdr3_length: 13; v_call: TRBV12-3/TRBV12-4; j_call: TRBJ1-5; clone_size: once; d_call: NA; cdr3_nt: TGTGCCAGCAGTTACGACAACAATCAGCCCCAGCATTTT; cdr3_aa: CASSYDNNQPQHF
cdr3_length: 18; v_call: TRBV6-1; j_call: TRBJ2-5; clone_size: NA; d_call: TRBD2; cdr3_nt: TGTGCCAGCAGTGAAGGGACTAGCGGGGGGGCTTCCCAAGAGACCCAGTACTTC; cdr3_aa: CASSEGTSGGASQETQYF
cdr3_length: 14; v_call: TRBV5-1; j_call: TRBJ1-5; clone_size: NA; d_call: NA; cdr3_nt: TGCGCCAACCCACAGGGTTCGAGCAATCAGCCCCAGCATTTT; cdr3_aa: CANPQGSSNQPQHF
cdr3_length: 17; v_call: TRBV11-3; j_call: TRBJ1-2; clone_size: few; d_call: NA; cdr3_nt: TGTGCCAGCAGCCACGGCCAGCAGAGGGCCTATAACTATGGCTACACCTTC; cdr3_aa: CASSHGQQRAYNYGYTF
cdr3_length: 16; v_call: TRBV2; j_call: TRBJ2-2; clone_size: NA; d_call: TRBD1; cdr3_nt: TGTGCCAGCATCGTAGGGACAGGGGCTGCCACCGGGGAGCTGTTTTTT; cdr3_aa: CASIVGTGAATGELFF
cdr3_length: 14; v_call: TRBV28; j_call: TRBJ1-6; clone_size: NA; d_call: NA; cdr3_nt: TGTGCCAGCAGTTTTGCAGGGGCAGGGTCACCCCTCCACTTT; cdr3_aa: CASSFAGAGSPLHF
cdr3_length: 14; v_call: TRBV5-1; j_call: TRBJ2-5; clone_size: NA; d_call: TRBD1; cdr3_nt: TGCGCCAGCAGCTTGACGGGACAGGGGGAGACCCAGTACTTC; cdr3_aa: CASSLTGQGETQYF
cdr3_length: 15; v_call: TRBV25-1; j_call: TRBJ2-7; clone_size: NA; d_call: TRBD2; cdr3_nt: TGTGCCAGCAGAGCCGCCGGGACTAGCGGGGTCGAGCAGTACTTC; cdr3_aa: CASRAAGTSGVEQYF
cdr3_length: 20; v_call: TRBV20-1; j_call: TRBJ2-1; clone_size: NA; d_call: TRBD2; cdr3_nt: TGCAGTGCTAGTCCTCCCGGGGGACTAGCGGGGGCCAGCTCCTACAATGAGCAGTTCTTC; cdr3_aa: CSASPPGGLAGASSYNEQFF
cdr3_length: 13; v_call: TRBV7-9; j_call: TRBJ1-2; clone_size: NA; d_call: NA; cdr3_nt: TGTGCCAGCCTATCGCGGGACGGCGATGGCTACACCTTC; cdr3_aa: CASLSRDGDGYTF
cdr3_length: 13; v_call: TRBV9; j_call: TRBJ1-1; clone_size: NA; d_call: NA; cdr3_nt: TGTGCCAGCAGCGTAGAGACGGGCACTGAAGCTTTCTTT; cdr3_aa: CASSVETGTEAFF
cdr3_length: 15; v_call: TRBV28; j_call: TRBJ1-2; clone_size: NA; d_call: TRBD1; cdr3_nt: TGTGCCAGCAGCGGAAATAGGGACAGGGGCTATGGCTACACCTTC; cdr3_aa: CASSGNRDRGYGYTF
cdr3_length: 17; v_call: TRBV5-1; j_call: TRBJ2-2; clone_size: NA; d_call: NA; cdr3_nt: TGCGCCAGCAGCTTGGATACGGAGGGATCGAACACCGGGGAGCTGTTTTTT; cdr3_aa: CASSLDTEGSNTGELFF
cdr3_length: 14; v_call: TRBV18; j_call: TRBJ1-1; clone_size: few; d_call: TRBD1; cdr3_nt: TGTGCCAGCTCCCCGGGGACAGGGAACACTGAAGCTTTCTTT; cdr3_aa: CASSPGTGNTEAFF
cdr3_length: 16; v_call: TRBV5-6; j_call: TRBJ1-3; clone_size: NA; d_call: NA; cdr3_nt: TGTGCCAGCAGCCCCCCGTCGCAGGGTTCTGGAAACACCATATATTTT; cdr3_aa: CASSPPSQGSGNTIYF
cdr3_length: 14; v_call: TRBV15; j_call: TRBJ1-1; clone_size: NA; d_call: NA; cdr3_nt: TGTGCCACCAGCAGGTTTACGGGGGTCACTGAAGCTTTCTTT; cdr3_aa: CATSRFTGVTEAFF
cdr3_length: 14; v_call: TRBV27; j_call: TRBJ1-1; clone_size: once; d_call: NA; cdr3_nt: TGTGCCAGCAGTTTCAGCGGGACGAACACTAAAGCTTTCTTT; cdr3_aa: CASSFSGTNTKAFF
cdr3_length: 14; v_call: TRBV3-1/TRBV3-2; j_call: TRBJ2-2; clone_size: NA; d_call: NA; cdr3_nt: TGTGCCAGCAGCCATGGCGGGGTAACCGGGGAGCTGTTTTTT; cdr3_aa: CASSHGGVTGELFF
cdr3_length: 18; v_call: TRBV4-2; j_call: TRBJ1-1; clone_size: NA; d_call: NA; cdr3_nt: TGTGCCAGCAGATCATGGGACACTTCATCCGAGGTGAACACTGAAGCTTTCTTT; cdr3_aa: CASRSWDTSSEVNTEAFF
cdr3_length: 14; v_call: TRBV9; j_call: TRBJ2-2; clone_size: NA; d_call: TRBD1; cdr3_nt: TGTGCCAGCAGCCCCAGGACAGGGCCCGGGGAGCTGTTTTTT; cdr3_aa: CASSPRTGPGELFF
cdr3_length: 14; v_call: TRBV11-2; j_call: TRBJ2-7; clone_size: NA; d_call: TRBD2; cdr3_nt: TGTGCCAGCAGGATTAGCGGGGGGGCGGGCGAGCAGTACTTC; cdr3_aa: CASRISGGAGEQYF
cdr3_length: 15; v_call: TRBV3-1/TRBV3-2; j_call: TRBJ1-2; clone_size: NA; d_call: TRBD1; cdr3_nt: TGTGCCAGCAGCCAAGTCACAGGGGGCGCAGTTGGCTACACCTTC; cdr3_aa: CASSQVTGGAVGYTF
cdr3_length: 15; v_call: TRBV5-4; j_call: TRBJ2-7; clone_size: NA; d_call: TRBD1; cdr3_nt: TGTGCCAGCAGCTTCCCGGGACAGGGAACGCACGAGCAGTACTTC; cdr3_aa: CASSFPGQGTHEQYF
cdr3_length: 15; v_call: TRBV19; j_call: TRBJ1-5; clone_size: NA; d_call: NA; cdr3_nt: TGTGCCAGTCTACGGCGGGGTAGTGGCAATCAGCCCCAGCATTTT; cdr3_aa: CASLRRGSGNQPQHF
cdr3_length: 14; v_call: TRBV18; j_call: TRBJ2-6; clone_size: NA; d_call: NA; cdr3_nt: TGTGCCAGCTCACCCCCCATTGGGGCCAACGTCCTGACTTTC; cdr3_aa: CASSPPIGANVLTF
cdr3_length: 14; v_call: TRBV5-1; j_call: TRBJ1-5; clone_size: NA; d_call: TRBD1; cdr3_nt: TGCGCCAGCAGTTTCGACAGGGAGAATCAGCCCCAGCATTTT; cdr3_aa: CASSFDRENQPQHF
cdr3_length: 16; v_call: TRBV10-3; j_call: TRBJ2-3; clone_size: NA; d_call: NA; cdr3_nt: TGTGCCATCAGTGATCCGGGACAACTTCCTTCGGATACGCAGTATTTT; cdr3_aa: CAISDPGQLPSDTQYF
cdr3_length: 18; v_call: TRBV5-1; j_call: TRBJ2-3; clone_size: NA; d_call: TRBD2; cdr3_nt: TGCGCCAGCAGCGGTACTAGCGGGGGCCCCATTTTCACAGATACGCAGTATTTT; cdr3_aa: CASSGTSGGPIFTDTQYF
cdr3_length: 17; v_call: TRBV19; j_call: TRBJ2-1; clone_size: NA; d_call: TRBD1; cdr3_nt: TGTGCCAGTAGTATAGACCCCCGGACAGGGGGCTACAATGAGCAGTTCTTC; cdr3_aa: CASSIDPRTGGYNEQFF
cdr3_length: 15; v_call: TRBV18; j_call: TRBJ1-2; clone_size: NA; d_call: TRBD1; cdr3_nt: TGTGCCAGCTCACCAAACCGGGACAGGGGAGGAGGCTACACCTTC; cdr3_aa: CASSPNRDRGGGYTF
cdr3_length: 18; v_call: TRBV24-1; j_call: TRBJ2-1; clone_size: NA; d_call: TRBD2; cdr3_nt: TGTGCCACCGCTCGCGGCGGGGGGGCTTCCCAGTCCTACAATGAGCAGTTCTTC; cdr3_aa: CATARGGGASQSYNEQFF
cdr3_length: 17; v_call: TRBV27; j_call: TRBJ1-2; clone_size: once; d_call: TRBD1; cdr3_nt: TGTGCCAGCAGTTTATCCCGGACAGGAGAGGGCACCTATGGCTACACCTTC; cdr3_aa: CASSLSRTGEGTYGYTF
cdr3_length: 15; v_call: TRBV6-5; j_call: TRBJ1-1; clone_size: NA; d_call: NA; cdr3_nt: TGTGCCAGCAGCGCCGAGGGGGGGCTTGGCACTGAAGCTTTCTTT; cdr3_aa: CASSAEGGLGTEAFF
cdr3_length: 14; v_call: TRBV10-3; j_call: TRBJ1-1; clone_size: once; d_call: NA; cdr3_nt: TGTGCCATCAGCCAAAGCGGGGCTGGCACTGAAGCTTTCTTT; cdr3_aa: CAISQSGAGTEAFF
cdr3_length: 13; v_call: TRBV2; j_call: TRBJ1-5; clone_size: NA; d_call: NA; cdr3_nt: TGTGCCAGCGAGCGGGGGGCGGATCAGCCCCAGCATTTT; cdr3_aa: CASERGADQPQHF
cdr3_length: 14; v_call: TRBV28; j_call: TRBJ2-2; clone_size: NA; d_call: TRBD1; cdr3_nt: TGTGCCAGCCACGGGACAGCGAACACCGGGGAGCTGTTTTTT; cdr3_aa: CASHGTANTGELFF